This T cell receptor beta chain was sequenced during a study of blood T cell repertoires in COVID-19. This CDR3 is 16 amino acids long. Germline CDR1 reads GTSNPN; CDR2 reads SVGIG (reference sequence). V lost 0 bases, J lost 9 bases, and 18 bases lay in between. Assay: immunoSEQ multiplex PCR; the TCRdb copy retains only in-frame clones and omits some. The sample has more than 200,000 clones; around four fifths are singletons. Material: peripheral blood. The receptor was isolated from a woman between 45 and 65 years old with acute or convalescent COVID-19. V and J are TRBV30 and TRBJ1-6; no firm D call. This chain's CDR3 is CAWSVWQARRLSPLHF. The CDR3 bases are TGTGCCTGGAGTGTATGGCAGGCCCGCCGTCTTTCACCCCTCCACTTT.